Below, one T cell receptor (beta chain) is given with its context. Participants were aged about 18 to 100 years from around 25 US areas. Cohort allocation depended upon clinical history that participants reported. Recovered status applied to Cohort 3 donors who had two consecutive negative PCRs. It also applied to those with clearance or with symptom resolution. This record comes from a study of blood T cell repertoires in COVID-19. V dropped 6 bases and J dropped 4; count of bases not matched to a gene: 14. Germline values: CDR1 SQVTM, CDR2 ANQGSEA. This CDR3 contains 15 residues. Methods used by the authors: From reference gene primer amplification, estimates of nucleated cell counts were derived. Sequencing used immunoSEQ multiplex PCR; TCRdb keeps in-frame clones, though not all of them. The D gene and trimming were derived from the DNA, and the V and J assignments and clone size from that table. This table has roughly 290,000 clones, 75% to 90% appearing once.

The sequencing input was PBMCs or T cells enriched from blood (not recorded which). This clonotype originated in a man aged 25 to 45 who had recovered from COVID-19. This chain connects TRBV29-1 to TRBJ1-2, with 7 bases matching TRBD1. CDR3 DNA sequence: TGCAGCGTCCGGGCCGGGACAGCGAACCCCTATGGCTACACCTTC. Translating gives CSVRAGTANPYGYTF.